The 11 T cell receptor beta chains listed next were all sequenced from one sample in a study of vaccination effects on CD4 cells after COVID-19. No antigen has been identified for these receptors. After expansion with viral peptide pools in the ViraFEST assay, antigen-specific CD4+ T cells were sequenced. Scientists isolated CD4+ T cells after an approximately 10-day culture period ended. Some clones are missing from TCRdb's copy, which holds only in-frame ones; the method was immunoSEQ multiplex PCR. Here the sample spans about 79,000 clones, around four fifths being singletons. Sequencing was performed on CD4+ T cells from PBMCs cultured with HCoV-229E spike peptides, taken before COVID-19 vaccination. These receptors all stem from a human donor who received a COVID-19 vaccine.

The rearrangement joins TRBV28 to TRBJ1-2, with 7 bases lining up with TRBD1. From germline, CDR1 is MDHEN and CDR2 SYDVKM. The V segment lost 8 bases and the J segment 8 bases; nucleotides outside the gene matches: 5. This CDR3 comprises 11 residues. Here the CDR3 DNA reads TGTGCCAGCCGGGGGACAGTAGGCTACACCTTC. Residues: CASRGTVGYTF.

In this sample, this clone turned up once. CDR3 nucleotide sequence: TGTGCCAGCAGCGTAGACAGGGGGGGCAATGAGCAGTTCTTC. Translation gives CASSVDRGGNEQFF. The chain is built from TRBV9 and TRBJ2-1, with a tentative D call TRBD1 (8 bases). Germline values: CDR1 SGDLS, CDR2 YYNGEE. This CDR3 comprises 14 residues. V shed 0 bases and J shed 6 bases, with 10 bases lying between them.

Points on this clone: Other DNA sequences in the sample encode the same CDR3. The V and J genes are TRBV5-1 and TRBJ1-3; no clear D. The CDR3 contains 14 residues. Germline V gene lookup returns CDR1 SGHRS and CDR2 YFSETQ. The germline V and J ends were trimmed by 0 bases and 1 base, with 5 bases remaining between them. The CDR3 spells CASSLGGSGNTIYF. The CDR3 coding sequence is TGCGCCAGCAGCTTGGGCGGTTCTGGAAACACCATATATTTT.

V and J are TRBV30 and TRBJ1-6; possibly TRBD1 for D (6 bases). The CDR3 extends over 16 amino acids. V lost 4 bases and J lost 0, with 13 bases in between. CDR1 is GTSNPN and CDR2 is SVGIG in the germline V gene (reference sequence). The CDR3 protein is CAWNSGVGSYNSPLHF. The CDR3 coding sequence is TGTGCCTGGAACTCAGGGGTCGGCTCCTATAATTCACCCCTCCACTTT. The full variable domain, completed using reference TRBV30 and TRBJ1-6, is SQTIHQWPATLVQPVGSPLSLECTVEGTSNPNLYWYRQAAGRGLQLLFYSVGIGQISSEVPQNLSASRPQDRQFILSSKKLLLSDSGFYLCAWNSGVGSYNSPLHFGNGTRLTVT.

The chain has TRBV5-4 and TRBJ1-1; D is uncertain. This CDR3 spans 12 amino acids. In germline, CDR1 is SGHNT, CDR2 YYREEE (reference sequence). Trimming removed 2 bases at V and 2 bases at J, with 4 bases between. The CDR3 nucleotides read TGTGCCAGCAGCTTCGACAACACTGAAGCTTTCTTT. This translates into CASSFDNTEAFF.

This clone was seen only a few times. The rearrangement uses TRBV28 and TRBJ1-2, with 7 positions matching TRBD1. The CDR3 runs 18 residues. The trim removed 1 base at V and 0 bases at J, leaving 11 bases unmatched. CDR1 MDHEN and CDR2 SYDVKM come from the germline V gene. CDR3 sequence reads: CASSLSRPQTGANYGYTF. Written as DNA, the CDR3 is TGTGCCAGCAGTTTATCCAGGCCCCAAACAGGGGCTAACTATGGCTACACCTTC.

In this sample, this clone turned up a few times. The rearrangement uses TRBV19 and TRBJ1-5, with 8 positions matching TRBD1. This CDR3 contains 14 residues. Germline V gene sequence: CDR1 LNHDA, CDR2 SQIVND (reference sequence). The trim removed 4 bases at V and 2 bases at J, leaving 1 base unmatched. The CDR3 loop reads CASSKDRGNQPQHF. CDR3 coding DNA: TGTGCCAGTAGTAAGGACAGGGGCAATCAGCCCCAGCATTTT.

The chain joins TRBV30 to TRBJ1-5, with D possibly TRBD1 on 5 matching bases. The germline V and J ends were trimmed by 2 bases and 12 bases, with 11 bases remaining between them. CDR3 size: 11 residues. Germline V gene sequence: CDR1 GTSNPN, CDR2 SVGIG (reference sequence). The CDR3 DNA reads as TGTGCCTGGAGTCTAAGTGGGGGCCAGCATTTT. It specifies CAWSLSGGQHF.

This clone appeared a single time. The chain links TRBV6-1 to TRBJ2-5; 8 bases match TRBD2. V shed 1 base, J shed 5 bases, and the junction held 3 bases outside the gene matches. Germline CDR1 MNHNS, CDR2 SASEGT. There are 14 residues in the CDR3. The CDR3 DNA follows: TGTGCCAGCAGTGAAGGGACGGGAGGGGAGACCCAGTACTTC. Encoded protein: CASSEGTGGETQYF.

This rearrangement joins TRBV7-8 to TRBJ1-5; D unclear. This CDR3 spans 16 amino acids. Per germline, CDR1 SGHVS and CDR2 FQNEAQ. V gave up 1 base and J gave up 5 bases, with 15 bases separating them. Here the CDR3 DNA reads TGTGCCAGCAGCTTAGTTACACCACTGGGATATCAGCCCCAGCATTTT. It is translated as CASSLVTPLGYQPQHF.

CDR3 region: CASSPPGGMNTEAFF. In DNA, the CDR3 is TGTGCCAGCTCACCACCGGGCGGGATGAACACTGAAGCTTTCTTT. V gene TRBV18 combines with J gene TRBJ1-1; D remains ambiguous. There are 15 residues in the CDR3. In germline, CDR1 is KGHSH, CDR2 LQKENI. With 0 bases removed from V and 0 bases from J, the gap between germline ends came to 8 bases.